This T cell receptor (beta chain) was documented in a study of response to subunit inactivated influenza vaccine. TCRdb reprocessed the RT-PCR reads via MiXCR and lists one record per CDR3 protein. Counted here are approximately 250,000 distinct CDR3 sequences, 12% occurring once; the ten biggest clones make up 7.5% to 10%. This clonotype was seen at least ten times. CDR1 and CDR2 (germline): MGHDK, SYGVNS. The CDR3 consists of 16 residues. Trimming cost V 5 bases and J 2 bases; bases outside gene matches: 6. This chain links TRBV25-1 with TRBJ2-5; TRBD1 matches 12 bases. The sample consisted of non-naive T cells sorted from PBMCs, taken less than 15 days before vaccination. The receptor was isolated from a man aged 50-60 years who received an inactivated influenza vaccine. CDR3 bases: TGTGCCAGCAGTTTGGGGACAGGGGGCGTACAAGAGACCCAGTACTTC. Translated: CASSLGTGGVQETQYF.